This TCR beta chain was sequenced in a study of blood T cell repertoires in COVID-19. Study in general: PBMCs, B-cell-depleted T cells, or T cells provided the cDNA or gDNA that made up the material.

In the original analysis: Amplified reference gene primers provided the basis for estimating nucleated cell counts. Some clones are missing from TCRdb's copy, which holds only in-frame ones; the method was immunoSEQ multiplex PCR. The D gene and trimming were derived from the DNA, and the V and J assignments and clone size from that table. The table shows a few hundred thousand clones, with approximately 85% occurring only once. The sequence was collected from a human donor with COVID-19, enrolled during active disease. The donor label of this sample is uncertain. The sequenced sample consisted of peripheral blood.

In DNA, the CDR3 is TGTGCCAGTACCCCAGGAGCGGGAGCGGTCGAGCAGTACTTC. This gives the protein CASTPGAGAVEQYF. This chain connects TRBV19 to TRBJ2-7; 8 bases agree with TRBD2. The CDR3 covers 14 residues. Germline V gene data show CDR1 as LNHDA and CDR2 as SQIVND (reference sequence). V lost 7 bases and J lost 6; bases outside the gene matches: 11.